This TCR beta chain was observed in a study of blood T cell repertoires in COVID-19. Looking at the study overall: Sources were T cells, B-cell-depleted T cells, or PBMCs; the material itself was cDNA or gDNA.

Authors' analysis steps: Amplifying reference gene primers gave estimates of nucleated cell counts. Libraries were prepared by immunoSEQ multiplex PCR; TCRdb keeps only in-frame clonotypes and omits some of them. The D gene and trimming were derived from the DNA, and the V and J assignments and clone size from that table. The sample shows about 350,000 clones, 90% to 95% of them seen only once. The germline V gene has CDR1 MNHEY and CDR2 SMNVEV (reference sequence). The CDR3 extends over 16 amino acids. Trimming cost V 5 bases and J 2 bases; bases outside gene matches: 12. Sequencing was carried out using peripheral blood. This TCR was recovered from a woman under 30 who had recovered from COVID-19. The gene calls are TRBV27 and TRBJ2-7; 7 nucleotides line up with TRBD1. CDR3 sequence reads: CASSIQTGRGTYEQYV. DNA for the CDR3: TGTGCCAGCAGTATACAGACAGGGAGAGGAACCTACGAGCAGTACGTC.